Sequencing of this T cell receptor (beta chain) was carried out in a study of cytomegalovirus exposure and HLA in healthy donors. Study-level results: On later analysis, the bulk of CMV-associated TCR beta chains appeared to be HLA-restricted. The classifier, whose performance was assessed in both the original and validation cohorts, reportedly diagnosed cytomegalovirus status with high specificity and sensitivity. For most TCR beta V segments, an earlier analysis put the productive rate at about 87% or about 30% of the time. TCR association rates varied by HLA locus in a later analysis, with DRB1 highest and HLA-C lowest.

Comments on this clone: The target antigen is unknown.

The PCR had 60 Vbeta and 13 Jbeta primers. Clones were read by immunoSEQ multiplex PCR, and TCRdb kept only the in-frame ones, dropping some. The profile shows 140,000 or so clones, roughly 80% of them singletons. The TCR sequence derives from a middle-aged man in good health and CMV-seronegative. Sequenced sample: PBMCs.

The CDR3 DNA sequence: TGCGCCAGCAGCTTGGGGGGGGGCAGGGGCACTGAAGCTTTCTTT. Protein product: CASSLGGGRGTEAFF. The J gene is TRBJ1-1, the V gene TRBV5-1, with D possibly TRBD1 on 6 matching bases. Germline CDR1 SGHRS, CDR2 YFSETQ. Deletions cut 0 bases from V and 4 bases from J, with 13 bases between. This CDR3 has 15 residues.